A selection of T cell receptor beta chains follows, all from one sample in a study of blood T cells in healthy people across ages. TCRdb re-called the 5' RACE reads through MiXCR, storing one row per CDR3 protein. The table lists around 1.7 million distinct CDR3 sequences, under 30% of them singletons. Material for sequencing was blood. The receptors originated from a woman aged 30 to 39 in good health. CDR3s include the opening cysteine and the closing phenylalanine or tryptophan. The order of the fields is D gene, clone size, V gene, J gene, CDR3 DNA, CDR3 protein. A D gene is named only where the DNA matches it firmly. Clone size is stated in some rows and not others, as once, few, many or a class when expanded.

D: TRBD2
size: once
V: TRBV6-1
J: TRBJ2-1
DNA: TGTGCCAGCAGTGGACCGTTGGTGGTAGCGGGAGACAATGAGCAGTTCTTC
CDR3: CASSGPLVVAGDNEQFF

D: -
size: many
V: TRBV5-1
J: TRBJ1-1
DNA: TGCGCCAGCAGCCAGAACACTGAAGCTTTCTTT
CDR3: CASSQNTEAFF

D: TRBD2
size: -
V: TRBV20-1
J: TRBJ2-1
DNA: TGCAGTGCTAGAGATCTCGCGGGGGGGCCGAGTGAGCAGTTCTTC
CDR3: CSARDLAGGPSEQFF

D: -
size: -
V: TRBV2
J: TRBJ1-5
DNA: TGTGCCAGCACTCAGGGTGGCGATCAGCCCCAGCATTTT
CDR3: CASTQGGDQPQHF

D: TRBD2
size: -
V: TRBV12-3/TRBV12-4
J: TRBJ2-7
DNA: TGTGCCAGCAGTGGACTAGCGGGAGACTACAATGAGCAGTACTTC
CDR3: CASSGLAGDYNEQYF

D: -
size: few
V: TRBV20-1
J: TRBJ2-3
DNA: TGCAGTGCTAGATCCCCCCAGGGAGATACGCAGTATTTT
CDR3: CSARSPQGDTQYF

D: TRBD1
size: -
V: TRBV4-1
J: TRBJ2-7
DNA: TGCGCCAGCAGCCAAGGGGACAGGGACTACAATGAGCAGTACTTC
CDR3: CASSQGDRDYNEQYF

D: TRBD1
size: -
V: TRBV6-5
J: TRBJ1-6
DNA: TGTGCCAGCAGTTATTCCTCGGGACAGGGGAATTCACCCCTCCACTTT
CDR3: CASSYSSGQGNSPLHF

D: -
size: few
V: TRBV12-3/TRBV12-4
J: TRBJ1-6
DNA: TGTGCCAGCAGTTGGCTAAATTCACCCCTCCACTTT
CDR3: CASSWLNSPLHF

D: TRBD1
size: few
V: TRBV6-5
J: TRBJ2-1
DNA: TGTGCCAGCAGTTACTCGGGGACAGTGAGGCAGTTCTTC
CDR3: CASSYSGTVRQFF

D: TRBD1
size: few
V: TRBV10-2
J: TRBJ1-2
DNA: TGCGCCAGCAAGCTCGGACAGGGGGGCTATGGCTACACCTTC
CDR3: CASKLGQGGYGYTF

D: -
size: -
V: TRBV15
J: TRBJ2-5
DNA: TGTGCCACCAGCAGAGACGGGGGATGGGGGTACCAAGAGACCCAGTACTTC
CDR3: CATSRDGGWGYQETQYF

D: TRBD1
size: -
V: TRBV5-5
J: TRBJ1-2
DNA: TGTGCCAGCAGCCGCATCCGGGACAGGGGCGGCTACACCTTC
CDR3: CASSRIRDRGGYTF

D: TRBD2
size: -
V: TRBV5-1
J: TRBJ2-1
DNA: TGCGCCAGCAGCGGGGGACTAGTCAGTGAGCAGTTCTTC
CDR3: CASSGGLVSEQFF

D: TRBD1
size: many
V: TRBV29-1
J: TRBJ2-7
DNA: TGCAGCGTTGTAGACAGGGGCTACGAGCAGTACTTC
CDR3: CSVVDRGYEQYF

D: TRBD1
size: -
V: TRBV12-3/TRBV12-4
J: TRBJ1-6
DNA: TGTGCCAGCAGTCCGTTTGGGGACAGGGGTGCTTCACCCCTCCACTTT
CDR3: CASSPFGDRGASPLHF

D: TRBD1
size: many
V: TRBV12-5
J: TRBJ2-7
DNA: TGTGCTAGTGGTTCGGGACAGGGCGATTCCTACGAGCAGTACTTC
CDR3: CASGSGQGDSYEQYF

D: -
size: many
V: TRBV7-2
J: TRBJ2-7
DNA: TGTGCCAGCAGCCCAATGGGCTACGAGCAGTACTTC
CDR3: CASSPMGYEQYF

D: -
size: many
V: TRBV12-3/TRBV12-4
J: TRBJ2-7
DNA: TGTGCCAGCCGAGGACCCTCCTGGTCGGGCGAGCAGTACTTC
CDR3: CASRGPSWSGEQYF

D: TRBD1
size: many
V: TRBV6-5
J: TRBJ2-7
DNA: TGTGCCAGCAGTTACTACTCCTCGACAGGGTACGAGCAGTACTTC
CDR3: CASSYYSSTGYEQYF

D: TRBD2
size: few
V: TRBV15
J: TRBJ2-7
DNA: TGTGCCGCCAGAACGGGAGGTGCTTCGGACTACGAGCAGTACTTC
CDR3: CAARTGGASDYEQYF

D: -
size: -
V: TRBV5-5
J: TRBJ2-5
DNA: TGTGCCAGCAGCTTCGAGAGCCAGGAGACCCAGTACTTC
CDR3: CASSFESQETQYF

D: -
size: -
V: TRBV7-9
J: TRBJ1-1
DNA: TGTGCCAGCCGGTCGACAGTCTTCATGAACACTGAGGCTTTCTTT
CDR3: CASRSTVFMNTEAFF

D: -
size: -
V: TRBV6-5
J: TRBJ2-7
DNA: TGTGCCAGCAGTTACTCGCAGGGGGGGTCCTACGAGCAGTACTTC
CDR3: CASSYSQGGSYEQYF

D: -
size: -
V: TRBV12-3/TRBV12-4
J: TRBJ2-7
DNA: TGTGCCAGCAGTTTTTCGGGCCAACCCTACGAGCAGTACTTC
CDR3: CASSFSGQPYEQYF

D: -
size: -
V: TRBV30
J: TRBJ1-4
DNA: TGTGCCTGGAGTGATTACGGAGCCACTGAAAAACTGTTTTTT
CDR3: CAWSDYGATEKLFF

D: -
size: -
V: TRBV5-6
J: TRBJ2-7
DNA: TGTGCCAGCAGCTTGGTAATAGCGGAGGGGGGCTACGAGCAGTACTTC
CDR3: CASSLVIAEGGYEQYF

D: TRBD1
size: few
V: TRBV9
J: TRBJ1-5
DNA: TGTGCCAGCAGCGAGGGGACAGGATCTCTCAGACAGCCCCAGCATTTT
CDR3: CASSEGTGSLRQPQHF

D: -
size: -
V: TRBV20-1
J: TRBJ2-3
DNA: TGCAGTGCTAGAGACACTCGAGCCAGCACAGATACGCAGTATTTT
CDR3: CSARDTRASTDTQYF

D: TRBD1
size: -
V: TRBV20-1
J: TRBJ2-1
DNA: TGCAGTGCTAGAGATATAGGGGGCGTCCCCTACAATGAGCAGTTCTTC
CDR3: CSARDIGGVPYNEQFF

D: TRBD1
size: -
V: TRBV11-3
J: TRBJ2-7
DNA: TGCGCCAGCAGCCAGCCGGGACAGTCCTACGAGCAGTACTTC
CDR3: CASSQPGQSYEQYF

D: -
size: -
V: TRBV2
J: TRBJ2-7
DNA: TGTGCCAGCAGTGGGGGGTCGGGGCACCGCGAGCAGTACTTC
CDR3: CASSGGSGHREQYF

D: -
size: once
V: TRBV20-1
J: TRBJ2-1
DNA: TGCAGTGCTAGCCTACATTCGGGACCAGCGGTCAATGAGCAGTTCTTC
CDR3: CSASLHSGPAVNEQFF

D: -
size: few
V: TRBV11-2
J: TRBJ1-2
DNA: TGTGCCAGCAGCAAGGACAGTCCGGAGGGCTACACCTTC
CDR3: CASSKDSPEGYTF

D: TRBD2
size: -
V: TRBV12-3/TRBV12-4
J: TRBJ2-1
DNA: TGTGCCAGCAGTCCGGGACTAGAGTACAATGAGCAGTTCTTC
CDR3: CASSPGLEYNEQFF

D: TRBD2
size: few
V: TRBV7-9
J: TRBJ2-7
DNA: TGTGCCAGCAGCTCATACGAAGGGACGGCGCGGGAGGCCCACGAGCAGTACTTC
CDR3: CASSSYEGTAREAHEQYF

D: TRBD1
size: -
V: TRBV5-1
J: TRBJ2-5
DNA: TGCGCCAGCAGCTTGAATCCGGACAGGCGGTGGGAGACCCAGTACTTC
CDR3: CASSLNPDRRWETQYF

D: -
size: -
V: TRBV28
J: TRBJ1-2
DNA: TGTGCCAGCAGTTTCCGCAGGGAGGGAGGCTACACCTTC
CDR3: CASSFRREGGYTF